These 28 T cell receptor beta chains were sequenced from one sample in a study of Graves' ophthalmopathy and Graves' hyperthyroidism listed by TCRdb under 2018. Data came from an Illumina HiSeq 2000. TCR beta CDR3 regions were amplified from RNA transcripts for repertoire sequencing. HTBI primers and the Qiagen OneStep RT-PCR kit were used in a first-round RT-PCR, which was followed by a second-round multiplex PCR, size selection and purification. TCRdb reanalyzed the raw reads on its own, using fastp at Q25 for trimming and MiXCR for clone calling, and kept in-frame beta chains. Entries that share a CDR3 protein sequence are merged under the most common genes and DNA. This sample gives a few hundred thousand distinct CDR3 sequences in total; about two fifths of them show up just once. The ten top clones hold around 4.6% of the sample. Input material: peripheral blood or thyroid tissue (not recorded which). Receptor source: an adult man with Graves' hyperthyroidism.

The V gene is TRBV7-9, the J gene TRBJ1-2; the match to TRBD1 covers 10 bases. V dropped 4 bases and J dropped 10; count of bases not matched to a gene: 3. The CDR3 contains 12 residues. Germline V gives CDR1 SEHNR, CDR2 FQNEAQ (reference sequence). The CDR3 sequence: CASSSGTGVYTF. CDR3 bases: TGTGCCAGCAGCTCCGGGACAGGGGTCTACACCTTC.

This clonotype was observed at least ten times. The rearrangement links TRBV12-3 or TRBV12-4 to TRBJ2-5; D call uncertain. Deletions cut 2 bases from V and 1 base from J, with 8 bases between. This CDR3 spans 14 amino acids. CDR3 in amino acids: CASSLRATQETQYF. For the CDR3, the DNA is TGTGCCAGCAGTTTACGGGCCACCCAAGAGACCCAGTACTTC.

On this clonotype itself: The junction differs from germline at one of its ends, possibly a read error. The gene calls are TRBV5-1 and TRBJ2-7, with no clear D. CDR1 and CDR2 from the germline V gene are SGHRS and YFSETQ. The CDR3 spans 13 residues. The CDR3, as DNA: TGCGCCAGCAGCTTTACAGACTCCTACGGGCAGTACTTC. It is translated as CASSFTDSYGQYF.

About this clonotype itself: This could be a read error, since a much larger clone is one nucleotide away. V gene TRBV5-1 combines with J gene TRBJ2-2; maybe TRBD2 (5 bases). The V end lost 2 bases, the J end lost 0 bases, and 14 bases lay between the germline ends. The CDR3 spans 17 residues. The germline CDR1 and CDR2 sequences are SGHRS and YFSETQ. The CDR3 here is CASSLFGSFSNTGELFF. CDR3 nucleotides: TGCGCCAGCAGCTTATTTGGGAGTTTTTCGAACACCGGGGAGCTGTTTTTT.

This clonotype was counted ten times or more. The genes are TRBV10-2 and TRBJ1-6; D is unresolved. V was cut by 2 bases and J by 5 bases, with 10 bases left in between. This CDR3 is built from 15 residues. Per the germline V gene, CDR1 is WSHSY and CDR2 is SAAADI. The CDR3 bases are TGCGCCAGCAGTGAGCTGGGGAAGGATAATTCACCCCTCCACTTT. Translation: CASSELGKDNSPLHF.

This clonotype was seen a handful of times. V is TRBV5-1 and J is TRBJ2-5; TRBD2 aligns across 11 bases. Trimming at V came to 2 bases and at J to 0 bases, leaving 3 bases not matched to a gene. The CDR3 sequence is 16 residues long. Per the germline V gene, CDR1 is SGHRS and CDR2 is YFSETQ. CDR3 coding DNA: TGCGCCAGCAGCTTCGGGACTAGCGGAAACCAAGAGACCCAGTACTTC. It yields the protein CASSFGTSGNQETQYF.

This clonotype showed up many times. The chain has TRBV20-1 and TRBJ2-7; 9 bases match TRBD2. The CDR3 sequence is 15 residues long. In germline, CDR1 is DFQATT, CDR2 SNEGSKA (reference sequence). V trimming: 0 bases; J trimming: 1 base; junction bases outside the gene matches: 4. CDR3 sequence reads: CSARDVREGSYEQYF. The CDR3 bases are TGCAGTGCTAGAGATGTGCGGGAGGGATCCTACGAGCAGTACTTC.

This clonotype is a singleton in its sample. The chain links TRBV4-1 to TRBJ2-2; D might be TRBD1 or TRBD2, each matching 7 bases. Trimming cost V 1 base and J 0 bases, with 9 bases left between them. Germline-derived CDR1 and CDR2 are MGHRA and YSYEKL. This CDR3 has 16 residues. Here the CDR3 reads CASSQAGGANTGELFF. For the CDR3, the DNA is TGCGCCAGCAGCCAAGCAGGGGGGGCGAACACCGGGGAGCTGTTTTTT.

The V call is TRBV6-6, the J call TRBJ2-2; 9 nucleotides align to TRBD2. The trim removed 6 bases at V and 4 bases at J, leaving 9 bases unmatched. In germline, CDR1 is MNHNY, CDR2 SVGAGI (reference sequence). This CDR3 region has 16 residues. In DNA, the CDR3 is TGTGCCAGCAGCAGGCTAGCGGGACTCTCCACCGGGGAGCTGTTTTTT. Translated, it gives CASSRLAGLSTGELFF.

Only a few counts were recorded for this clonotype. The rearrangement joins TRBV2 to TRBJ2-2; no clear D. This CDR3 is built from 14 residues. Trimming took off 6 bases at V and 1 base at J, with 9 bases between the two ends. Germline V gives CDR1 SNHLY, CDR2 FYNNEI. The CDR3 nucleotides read TGTGCCAGCAGGGTGACACAGAACACCGGGGAGCTGTTTTTT. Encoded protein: CASRVTQNTGELFF.

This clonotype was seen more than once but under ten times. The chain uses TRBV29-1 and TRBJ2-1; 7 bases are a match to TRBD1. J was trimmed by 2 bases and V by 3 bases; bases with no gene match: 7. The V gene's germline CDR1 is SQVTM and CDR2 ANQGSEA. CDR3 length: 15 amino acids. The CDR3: CSVDPGQRPYNEQFF. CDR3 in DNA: TGCAGCGTTGATCCGGGACAGCGCCCCTACAATGAGCAGTTCTTC.

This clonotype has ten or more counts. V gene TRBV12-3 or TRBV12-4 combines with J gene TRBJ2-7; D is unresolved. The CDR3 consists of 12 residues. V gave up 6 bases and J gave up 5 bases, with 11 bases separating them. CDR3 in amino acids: CASSVNYHEQYF. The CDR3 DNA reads TGTGCCAGCAGCGTTAACTATCACGAGCAGTACTTC.

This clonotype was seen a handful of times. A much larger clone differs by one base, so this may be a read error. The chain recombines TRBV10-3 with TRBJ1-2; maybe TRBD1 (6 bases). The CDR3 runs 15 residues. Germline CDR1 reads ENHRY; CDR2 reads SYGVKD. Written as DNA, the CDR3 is TGTGCCATCGGTGAGTCGGCGGGGGGCAACTATGGCTACACCTTC. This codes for CAIGESAGGNYGYTF.

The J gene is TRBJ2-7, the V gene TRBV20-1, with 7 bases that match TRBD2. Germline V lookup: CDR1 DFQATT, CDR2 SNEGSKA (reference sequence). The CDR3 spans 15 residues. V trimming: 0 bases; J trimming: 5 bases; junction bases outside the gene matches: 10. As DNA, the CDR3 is TGCAGTGCTAGAGATAAGGGCGGGAGTTCCCACGAGCAGTACTTC. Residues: CSARDKGGSSHEQYF.

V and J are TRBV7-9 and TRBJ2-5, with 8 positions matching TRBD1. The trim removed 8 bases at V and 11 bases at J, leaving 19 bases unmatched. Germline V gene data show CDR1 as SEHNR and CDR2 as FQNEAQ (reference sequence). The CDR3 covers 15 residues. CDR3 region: CASVPGQALYGEQYF. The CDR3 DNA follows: TGTGCCAGCGTCCCGGGACAGGCTTTATACGGGGAGCAGTACTTC.

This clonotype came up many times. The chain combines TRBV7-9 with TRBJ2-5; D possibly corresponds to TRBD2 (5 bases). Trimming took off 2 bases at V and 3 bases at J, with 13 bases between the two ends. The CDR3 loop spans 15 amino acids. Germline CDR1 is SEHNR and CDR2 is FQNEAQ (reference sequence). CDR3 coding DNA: TGTGCCAGCAGCTTACAAACTGACGGGGAAGAGACCCAGTACTTC. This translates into CASSLQTDGEETQYF. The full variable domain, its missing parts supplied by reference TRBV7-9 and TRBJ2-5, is DTGVSQNPRHKITKRGQNVTFRCDPISEHNRLYWYRQTLGQGPEFLTYFQNEAQLEKSRLLSDRFSAERPKGSFSTLEIQRTEQGDSAMYLCASSLQTDGEETQYFGPGTRLLVL.

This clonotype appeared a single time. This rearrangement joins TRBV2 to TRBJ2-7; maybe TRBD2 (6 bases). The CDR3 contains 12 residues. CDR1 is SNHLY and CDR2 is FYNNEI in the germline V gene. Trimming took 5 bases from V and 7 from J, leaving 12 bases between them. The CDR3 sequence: CASSRESGEQYF. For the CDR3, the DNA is TGTGCCAGCAGTAGGGAGAGCGGGGAGCAGTACTTC.

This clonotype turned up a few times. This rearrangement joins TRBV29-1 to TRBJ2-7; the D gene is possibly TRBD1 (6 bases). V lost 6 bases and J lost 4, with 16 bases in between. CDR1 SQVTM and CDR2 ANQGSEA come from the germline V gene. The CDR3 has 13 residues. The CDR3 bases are TGCAGCGTCGAGGGGGTGGAGGATTACGAGCAGTACTTC. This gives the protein CSVEGVEDYEQYF.

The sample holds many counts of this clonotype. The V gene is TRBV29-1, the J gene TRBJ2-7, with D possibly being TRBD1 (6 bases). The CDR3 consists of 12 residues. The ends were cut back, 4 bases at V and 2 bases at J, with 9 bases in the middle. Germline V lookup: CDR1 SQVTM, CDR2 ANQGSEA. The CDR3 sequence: CSVGGDTYEQYF. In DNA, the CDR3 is TGCAGCGTTGGAGGGGACACCTACGAGCAGTACTTC.

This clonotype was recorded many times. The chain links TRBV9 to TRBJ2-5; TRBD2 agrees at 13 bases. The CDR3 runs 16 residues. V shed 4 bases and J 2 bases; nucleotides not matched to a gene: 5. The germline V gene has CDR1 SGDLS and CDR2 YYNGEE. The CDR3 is CASSSGLAGAQETQYF. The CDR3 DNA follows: TGTGCCAGCAGCTCCGGACTAGCGGGGGCACAAGAGACCCAGTACTTC.

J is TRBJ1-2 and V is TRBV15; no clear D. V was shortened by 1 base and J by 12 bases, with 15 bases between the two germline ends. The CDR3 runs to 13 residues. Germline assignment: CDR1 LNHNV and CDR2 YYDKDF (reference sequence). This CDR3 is CATSRGRNSGNTF. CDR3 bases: TGTGCCACCAGCAGAGGCAGGAACTCTGGAAACACCTTC. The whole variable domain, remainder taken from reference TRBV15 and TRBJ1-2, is DAMVIQNPRYQVTQFGKPVTLSCSQTLNHNVMYWYQQKSSQAPKLLFHYYDKDFNNEADTPDNFQSRRPNTSFCFLDIRSPGLGDTAMYLCATSRGRNSGNTFGSGTRLTVV.

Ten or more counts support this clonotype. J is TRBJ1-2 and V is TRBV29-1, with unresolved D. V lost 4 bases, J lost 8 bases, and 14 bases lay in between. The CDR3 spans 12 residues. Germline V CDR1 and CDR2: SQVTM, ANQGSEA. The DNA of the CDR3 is TGCAGCGTTGGTCCAGTTATCGACGGCTACACCTTC. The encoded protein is CSVGPVIDGYTF.

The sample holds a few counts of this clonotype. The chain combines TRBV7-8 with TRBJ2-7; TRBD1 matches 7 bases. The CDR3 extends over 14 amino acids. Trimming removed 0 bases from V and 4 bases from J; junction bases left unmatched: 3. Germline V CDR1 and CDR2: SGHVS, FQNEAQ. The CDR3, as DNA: TGTGCCAGCAGCTTAGCGCAACAGGGGTACGAGCAGTACTTC. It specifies CASSLAQQGYEQYF.

The CDR3 sequence is CASSLSEKGLREQYF. CDR3 in DNA: TGCGCCAGCAGCCTCAGCGAGAAAGGGCTAAGAGAGCAGTACTTC. This chain uses TRBV4-3 with TRBJ2-7; D not certain. Trimming removed 4 bases at V and 7 bases at J, with 20 bases between. Germline CDR1 reads LGHNA; CDR2 reads YSLEER. This CDR3 has 15 amino acids.

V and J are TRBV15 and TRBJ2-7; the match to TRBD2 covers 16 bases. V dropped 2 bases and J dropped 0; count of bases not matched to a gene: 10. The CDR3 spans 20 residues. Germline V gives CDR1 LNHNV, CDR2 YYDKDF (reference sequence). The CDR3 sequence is CATSRFTGTSGRANSYEQYF. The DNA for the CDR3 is TGTGCCACCAGCAGATTCACCGGGACTAGCGGGAGGGCCAACTCCTACGAGCAGTACTTC.

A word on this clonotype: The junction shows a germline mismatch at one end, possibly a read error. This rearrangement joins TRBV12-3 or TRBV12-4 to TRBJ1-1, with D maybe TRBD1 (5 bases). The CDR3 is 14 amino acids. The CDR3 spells CVSSLQGGFTEAFF. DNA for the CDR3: TGTGTCAGCAGTTTGCAGGGTGGTTTCACTGAAGCTTTCTTT.

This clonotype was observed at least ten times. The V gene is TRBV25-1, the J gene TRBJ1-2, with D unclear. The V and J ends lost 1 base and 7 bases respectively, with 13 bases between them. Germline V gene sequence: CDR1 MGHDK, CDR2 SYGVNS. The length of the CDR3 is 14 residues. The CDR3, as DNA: TGTGCCAGCAGTGAATTCACCCCGGACTCTGGCTACACCTTC. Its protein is CASSEFTPDSGYTF.

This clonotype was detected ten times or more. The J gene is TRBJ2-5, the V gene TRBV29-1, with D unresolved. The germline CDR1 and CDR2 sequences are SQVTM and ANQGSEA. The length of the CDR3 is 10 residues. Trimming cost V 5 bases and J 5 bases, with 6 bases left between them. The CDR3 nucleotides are TGCAGCGTTTATTCCGAGACCCAGTACTTC. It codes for CSVYSETQYF.